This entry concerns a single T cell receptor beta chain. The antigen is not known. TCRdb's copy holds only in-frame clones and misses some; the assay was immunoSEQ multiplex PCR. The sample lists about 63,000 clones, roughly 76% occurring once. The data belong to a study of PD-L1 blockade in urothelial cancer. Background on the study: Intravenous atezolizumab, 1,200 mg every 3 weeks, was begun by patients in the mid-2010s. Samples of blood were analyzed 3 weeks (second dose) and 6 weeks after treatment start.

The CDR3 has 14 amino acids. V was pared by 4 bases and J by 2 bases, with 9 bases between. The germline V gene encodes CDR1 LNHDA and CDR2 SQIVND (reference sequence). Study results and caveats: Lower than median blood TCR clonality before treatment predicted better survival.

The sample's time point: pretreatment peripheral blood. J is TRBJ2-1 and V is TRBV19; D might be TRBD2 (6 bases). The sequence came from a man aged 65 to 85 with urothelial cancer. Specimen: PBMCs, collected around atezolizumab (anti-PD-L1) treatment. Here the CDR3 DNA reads TGTGCCAGTAGTACGGGACTTGCCTACAATGAGCAGTTCTTC. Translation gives CASSTGLAYNEQFF.